This entry is about one T cell receptor (beta chain). Per the authors' pipeline: Nucleated cell number was recorded as an estimate derived from reference gene primer amplification. The data were produced by immunoSEQ multiplex PCR, yet TCRdb's version contains in-frame clones alone and is incomplete. V, J and clone size are those of that table, while D and trimming were read from the DNA. This repertoire shows approximately 170,000 clones, approximately 84% found once; its top ten account for about a tenth. In germline, CDR1 is SNHLY, CDR2 FYNNEI. The CDR3 runs 13 residues. The V gene lost 5 bases and the J gene lost 7 bases, with 14 bases spanning the gap. This sample is part of a study of blood T cell repertoires in COVID-19. Across the whole study: The United States, Italy and Spain supplied acute and convalescent COVID-19 samples. Sources were T cells, B-cell-depleted T cells, or PBMCs; the material itself was cDNA or gDNA.

This chain links TRBV2 with TRBJ2-5, with D unclear. The TCR originated in a man between 65 and 80 years old with active or convalescent COVID-19. The sequenced sample consisted of peripheral blood. The CDR3 loop is CASSNTALATQYF. The CDR3 bases are TGTGCCAGCAGTAACACCGCGTTAGCGACCCAGTACTTC.